Shown below are 22 T cell receptor beta chains from a single sample sequenced in a study of identical twins. A single record per CDR3 protein comes from TCRdb applying MiXCR to the 5' RACE reads. The table includes roughly 230,000 distinct CDR3 sequences, around 8.3% detected once. The sample also formed part of further work on yellow fever vaccine responses in identical twins.

The sample comprised CD8+ T cells sorted from blood. The origin of the receptors is a woman aged 18-29 years in good health.

This clonotype showed up many times. V gene TRBV28 combines with J gene TRBJ2-7, with TRBD2 identical over 8 bases. This CDR3 has 13 amino acids. V lost 6 bases, J lost 5 bases, and 6 bases stayed unmatched. Looked up from germline, CDR1 is MDHEN and CDR2 is SYDVKM. CDR3 sequence: CASSQAGADEQYF. The DNA for the CDR3 is TGTGCCAGCAGCCAAGCGGGAGCCGACGAGCAGTACTTC.

At least ten counts were recorded for this clonotype. The chain employs TRBV29-1 and TRBJ2-7; the match to TRBD1 covers 8 bases. V gave up 1 base and J gave up 6 bases; unmatched junction bases: 5. The germline V gene encodes CDR1 SQVTM and CDR2 ANQGSEA. The CDR3 length is 13 residues. CDR3 sequence: CSVEVTGQGEQYF. DNA for the CDR3: TGCAGCGTTGAAGTTACTGGACAGGGCGAGCAGTACTTC.

This clonotype was recorded at least ten times. The genes are TRBV29-1 and TRBJ2-3, with a possible D match to TRBD2 (7 bases). Germline assignment: CDR1 SQVTM and CDR2 ANQGSEA. The CDR3 contains 12 residues. The CDR3 sequence: CMTRGATDTQYF. In nucleotides, the CDR3 is TGCATGACTCGGGGGGCGACAGATACGCAGTATTTT.

This clonotype was recorded a few times. The chain employs TRBV24-1 and TRBJ2-1; no reliable D call. The CDR3 is made up of 14 amino acids. Per germline, CDR1 KGHDR and CDR2 SFDVKD. V was trimmed by 4 bases and J by 8 bases, leaving 14 bases between them. Here the CDR3 reads CATSEAQPTDEQFF. In DNA form, the CDR3 reads TGTGCCACCAGTGAAGCCCAACCTACGGATGAGCAGTTCTTC.

V gene TRBV27 combines with J gene TRBJ2-3, with 13 bases identical to TRBD2. The CDR3 runs to 15 residues. The trim removed 7 bases at V and 4 bases at J, leaving 5 bases unmatched. Germline CDR1 and CDR2: MNHEY and SMNVEV (reference sequence). DNA for the CDR3: TGTGCCAGCAAACTAGCGGGAGGGGGACCAGATACGCAGTATTTT. Amino acids: CASKLAGGGPDTQYF.

The chain employs TRBV11-2 and TRBJ2-7, with 7 bases matching TRBD2. Germline trimming cut 5 bases from V and 5 bases from J; bases unmatched to any gene: 9. The CDR3 totals 14 residues. Germline V gives CDR1 SGHAT, CDR2 FQNNGV. In DNA form, the CDR3 reads TGTGCCAGCAGCCTAGGACTAGTGCGGGACGAGCAGTACTTC. Protein sequence: CASSLGLVRDEQYF.

V gene TRBV12-3 or TRBV12-4 combines with J gene TRBJ2-4, with D perhaps TRBD2 (5 bases). CDR3 length: 14 amino acids. V was clipped by 4 bases and J by 0 bases, with 7 bases between them. In DNA form, the CDR3 reads TGTGCCAGCAGTTCTAGCCTAGCCAAAAACATTCAGTACTTC. This sequence encodes CASSSSLAKNIQYF.

On this clonotype itself: It may be a read error: a sequence one base away is much more abundant. The chain's CDR3 is CASSPGNNYGYTF. In nucleotides, the CDR3 is TGTGCCAGCAGTCCCGGGAATAACTATGGCTACACCTTC. V usage is TRBV12-3 or TRBV12-4 and J usage is TRBJ1-2, with D unresolved. This CDR3 has 13 residues. V lost 5 bases to trimming and J lost 1 base, with 8 bases between them.

The chain recombines TRBV7-8 with TRBJ2-5, with D perhaps matching TRBD1 or TRBD2 (5 bases each). The CDR3 is 11 residues long. V lost 10 bases, J lost 5 bases, and 11 bases lay in between. Germline V lookup: CDR1 SGHVS, CDR2 FQNEAQ. CDR3 sequence reads: CATLGTETQYF. Written as DNA, the CDR3 is TGTGCCACCCTGGGGACGGAGACCCAGTACTTC.

The chain uses TRBV29-1 and TRBJ2-1; D is uncertain. CDR3 size: 13 residues. The V gene lost 5 bases and the J gene lost 3 bases, with 11 bases spanning the gap. CDR1 is SQVTM and CDR2 is ANQGSEA in the germline V gene. The CDR3 loop reads CSVQHGLYNEQFF. CDR3 DNA sequence: TGCAGCGTTCAGCATGGCCTCTACAATGAGCAGTTCTTC.

The sample holds a few counts of this clonotype. The chain combines TRBV25-1 with TRBJ2-6; D is undetermined. CDR3 length: 13 residues. Germline CDR1 MGHDK, CDR2 SYGVNS. Trimming took off 6 bases at V and 2 bases at J, with 5 bases between the two ends. In DNA, the CDR3 is TGTGCCAGCAGGTCAGCTGGGGCCAACGTCCTGACTTTC. Translated, it gives CASRSAGANVLTF. Full variable domain (rest looked up from reference TRBV25-1 and TRBJ2-6): EADIYQTPRYLVIGTGKKITLECSQTMGHDKMYWYQQDPGMELHLIHYSYGVNSTEKGDLSSESTVSRIRTEHFPLTLESARPSHTSQYLCASRSAGANVLTFGAGSRLTVL.

The CDR3 bases are TGTGCCAGCAGTACGACAGGGAGAGAGACCCAGTACTTC. Amino acids: CASSTTGRETQYF. V and J are TRBV6-1 and TRBJ2-5; 7 positions agree with TRBD1. CDR1 and CDR2 from the germline V gene are MNHNS and SASEGT. The CDR3 loop spans 13 amino acids. With V trimmed by 5 bases and J by 4 bases, 4 bases remained unmatched.

The chain employs TRBV29-1 and TRBJ2-1, with 7 bases fitting TRBD1. The ends lost 1 base at V and 3 bases at J; junction bases unmatched: 3. In germline, CDR1 is SQVTM, CDR2 ANQGSEA. CDR3 length: 14 amino acids. CDR3 in amino acids: CSVEGTGFYNEQFF. In DNA, the CDR3 is TGCAGCGTTGAAGGGACAGGTTTCTACAATGAGCAGTTCTTC.

V usage is TRBV12-3 or TRBV12-4 and J usage is TRBJ2-7, with D possibly being TRBD1 (6 bases). The V end was cut by 6 bases, the J end by 5 bases, with 17 bases between. This CDR3 has 14 residues. For the CDR3, the DNA is TGTGCCAGCAGGGGGGCTGTACCAAGCGACGAGCAGTACTTC. Translation: CASRGAVPSDEQYF.

The rearrangement joins TRBV6-5 to TRBJ2-1; D is perhaps TRBD2 (6 bases). The V gene lost 2 bases and the J gene lost 9 bases, with 8 bases spanning the gap. Germline CDR1 MNHEY, CDR2 SVGAGI. This CDR3 region has 12 residues. CDR3 DNA sequence: TGTGCCAGCAGTTACGCCGGGGGTGAGCAGTTCTTC. Its protein is CASSYAGGEQFF.

This clonotype was detected only a few times. V and J are TRBV2 and TRBJ1-5; 7 bases line up with TRBD1. With 10 bases clipped from V and 2 bases from J, the junction kept 11 bases outside the gene matches. The germline CDR1 and CDR2 sequences are SNHLY and FYNNEI. The CDR3 spans 15 residues. The CDR3 loop is CATRGGVHRNQPQHF. The CDR3 coding sequence is TGTGCCACCAGAGGGGGCGTCCATCGCAATCAGCCCCAGCATTTT.

This rearrangement joins TRBV19 to TRBJ2-1, with 7 nucleotides matching TRBD2. The germline CDR1 and CDR2 sequences are LNHDA and SQIVND (reference sequence). V shed 6 bases, J shed 4 bases, and the junction held 18 bases outside the gene matches. The CDR3 extends over 18 amino acids. The CDR3 loop is CASSPEAGRSTKYNEQFF. The CDR3 nucleotides are TGTGCCAGTAGCCCCGAAGCGGGGAGAAGCACAAAATACAATGAGCAGTTCTTC.

This clonotype was detected a few times. V usage is TRBV7-9 and J usage is TRBJ2-7; tentatively, D is TRBD1 (5 bases). The germline CDR1 and CDR2 sequences are SEHNR and FQNEAQ (reference sequence). The CDR3 consists of 15 residues. The ends were cut back, 5 bases at V and 3 bases at J, with 17 bases in the middle. The CDR3 region has the DNA TGTGCCAGCAGCCATCCGACAGTTCCACTCTACGAGCAGTACTTC. It yields the protein CASSHPTVPLYEQYF.

This clonotype was seen only a few times. The gene calls are TRBV7-2 and TRBJ1-2; D uncertain. V lost 2 bases and J lost 0, with 13 bases in between. The CDR3 has 16 residues. Per germline, CDR1 SGHTA and CDR2 FQGNSA. CDR3 coding DNA: TGTGCCAGCAGCTTACCTACGGACGGTTCTAACTATGGCTACACCTTC. Protein product: CASSLPTDGSNYGYTF. Together with reference TRBV7-2 and TRBJ1-2, the CDR3 gives the full variable domain: GAGVSQSPSNKVTEKGKDVELRCDPISGHTALYWYRQSLGQGLEFLIYFQGNSAPDKSGLPSDRFSAERTGGSVSTLTIQRTQQEDSAVYLCASSLPTDGSNYGYTFGSGTRLTVV.

This clonotype came up a few times. The J gene is TRBJ2-7, the V gene TRBV14; 10 nucleotides line up with TRBD2. The CDR3 has 16 amino acids. With 4 bases clipped from V and 4 bases from J, the junction kept 10 bases outside the gene matches. Germline V CDR1 and CDR2: SGHDN, FVKESK. This CDR3 is CASSRFRTSGGYEQYF. The CDR3 region has the DNA TGTGCCAGCAGCCGATTTAGGACTAGCGGAGGGTACGAGCAGTACTTC. Based on the CDR3 plus reference TRBV14 and TRBJ2-7, the full variable domain is EAGVTQFPSHSVIEKGQTVTLRCDPISGHDNLYWYRRVMGKEIKFLLHFVKESKQDESGMPNNRFLAERTGGTYSTLKVQPAELEDSGVYFCASSRFRTSGGYEQYFGPGTRLTVT.

This clonotype has ten or more counts. The chain's CDR3 is CASSLGPAGAYEQYF. The DNA of the CDR3 is TGCGCCAGCAGCTTGGGACCAGCGGGGGCCTACGAGCAGTACTTC. The chain couples TRBV5-1 to TRBJ2-7; 8 bases fit TRBD2. Trimming removed 0 bases from V and 2 bases from J; junction bases left unmatched: 4. This CDR3 has 15 residues. Germline V lookup: CDR1 SGHRS, CDR2 YFSETQ.

This clonotype was seen only a few times. The rearrangement uses TRBV14 and TRBJ2-6; 9 bases are a match to TRBD1. CDR1 is SGHDN, CDR2 FVKESK, per germline. The length of the CDR3 is 16 residues. V shed 7 bases and J 0 bases; nucleotides not matched to a gene: 4. CDR3 residues: CASTQTGGSGANVLTF. The CDR3 region has the DNA TGTGCCAGCACCCAGACAGGGGGCTCTGGGGCCAACGTCCTGACTTTC.